The 25 T cell receptor beta chains reported below all come from one sample, sequenced in a study of regulatory T cells in long-lasting Graves disease. Arm-PCR of CDR3 regions with iRepertoire HTBI primers generated TCR beta libraries. One entry per CDR3 protein, called by TCRdb with MiXCR from the multiplex PCR reads. Of 440,000 or so distinct CDR3 sequences listed, about 15% are singletons. As for time point: newly diagnosed GD, antithyroid drugs for less than 3 months. The TCR library used RNA extracted from PBMCs. The data also belong to a second study, concerning T cells in Graves' hyperthyroidism and ophthalmopathy.

The source material was peripheral blood mononuclear cells (PBMCs), sampled at new diagnosis, from a patient treated with antithyroid drugs. The source of these receptors is a woman aged 30 to 39 with Graves disease.

The table lists this clonotype with a few counts. The CDR3 nucleotides are TGTGCCAGTAGTCCCCACCCTCGGGGCAGGGTGACCTACGAGCAGTACTTC. Translated, it gives CASSPHPRGRVTYEQYF. The genes are TRBV19 and TRBJ2-7; D tentatively reads TRBD1 or TRBD2 (5 bases each). Germline values: CDR1 LNHDA, CDR2 SQIVND (reference sequence). The CDR3 is 17 residues long. V shed 5 bases and J shed 2 bases, with 22 bases lying between them.

As concerns this clonotype: A much larger clone lies one base from this, so it may be a read error. J is TRBJ2-7 and V is TRBV20-1, with D perhaps given as TRBD1 or TRBD2 (5 bases each). With 3 bases removed from V and 5 bases from J, the gap between germline ends came to 14 bases. The CDR3 loop spans 13 amino acids. Germline CDR1 DFQATT, CDR2 SNEGSKA (reference sequence). CDR3 in amino acids: CSARPPGDHEQYF. In nucleotides, the CDR3 is TGCAGTGCTAGGCCCCCCGGGGACCACGAGCAGTACTTC.

This clonotype was seen more than once but under ten times. The chain is built from TRBV10-2 and TRBJ1-5; weak D call: TRBD1 (5 bases). V was cut by 0 bases and J by 7 bases, with 13 bases left in between. Germline assignment: CDR1 WSHSY and CDR2 SAAADI. The CDR3 sequence is 15 residues long. The CDR3 sequence: CASSESRPQGQPQHF. The CDR3 nucleotides are TGCGCCAGCAGTGAGTCGAGACCCCAGGGACAGCCCCAGCATTTT.

This clonotype showed up just a few times. V usage is TRBV25-1 and J usage is TRBJ1-1; no reliable D call. V was pared by 0 bases and J by 0 bases, with 11 bases between. The germline V gene encodes CDR1 MGHDK and CDR2 SYGVNS. This CDR3 is built from 16 residues. CDR3 DNA sequence: TGTGCCAGCAGTGAATATGGCCCGGGGATGAACACTGAAGCTTTCTTT. It specifies CASSEYGPGMNTEAFF.

This clonotype occurred a few times. The chain links TRBV24-1 to TRBJ2-1; 7 bases fit TRBD2. This CDR3 region has 15 residues. After removal of 9 bases from V and 0 bases from J, the junction contained 7 bases not matched to a gene. Germline V gene sequence: CDR1 KGHDR, CDR2 SFDVKD. The CDR3 spells CATRNSGNSYNEQFF. The DNA for the CDR3 is TGTGCCACCCGTAACAGCGGGAACTCCTACAATGAGCAGTTCTTC.

The chain links TRBV9 to TRBJ2-5; 12 nucleotides match TRBD2. The V segment lost 4 bases and the J segment 5 bases; nucleotides outside the gene matches: 15. The CDR3 sequence is 18 residues long. Germline CDR1 reads SGDLS; CDR2 reads YYNGEE. CDR3 residues: CASSQRPLAGGQGETQYF. The CDR3 DNA sequence: TGTGCCAGCAGCCAGAGGCCTCTAGCGGGAGGGCAGGGGGAGACCCAGTACTTC. The full variable domain, in which reference TRBV9 and TRBJ2-5 provide the parts outside the CDR3, is DSGVTQTPKHLITATGQRVTLRCSPRSGDLSVYWYQQSLDQGLQFLIQYYNGEERAKGNILERFSAQQFPDLHSELNLSSLELGDSALYFCASSQRPLAGGQGETQYFGPGTRLLVL.

This clonotype appeared many times. The chain links TRBV10-1 to TRBJ1-1, with D hard to call. The CDR3 runs 15 residues. CDR1 and CDR2 from the germline V gene are WNHNN and SYGVQD (reference sequence). V shed 5 bases and J shed 1 base, with 14 bases lying between them. The CDR3 region is CASSRPPGRNTEAFF. CDR3 nucleotides: TGCGCCAGCAGTCGACCCCCAGGAAGGAACACTGAAGCTTTCTTT.

This clonotype was seen more than once but under ten times. The chain carries TRBV11-2 and TRBJ2-2; D is possibly TRBD1 or TRBD2 (6 bases each). Between the trimmed V and J ends, which lost 1 base and 7 bases, there was a span of 13 bases. This CDR3 region has 15 residues. Germline CDR1 and CDR2: SGHAT and FQNNGV. The CDR3 is CASSLVIRGRGELFF. CDR3 DNA sequence: TGTGCCAGCAGCTTAGTAATCCGGGGGCGCGGGGAGCTGTTTTTT.

V gene TRBV30 combines with J gene TRBJ2-1, with 12 bases lining up with TRBD2. This CDR3 contains 13 residues. Germline lookup yields CDR1 GTSNPN and CDR2 SVGIG (reference sequence). The trim removed 3 bases at V and 11 bases at J, leaving 5 bases unmatched. The CDR3 spells CAWSPGLAGQQFF. The CDR3 DNA sequence: TGTGCCTGGAGCCCGGGACTAGCGGGTCAGCAGTTCTTC.

This clonotype turned up a few times. CDR3 in amino acids: CASSTDKGGSDDSPLHF. CDR3 nucleotide sequence: TGTGCCAGCAGCACAGATAAGGGGGGGTCGGACGATTCACCCCTCCACTTT. The chain couples TRBV5-4 to TRBJ1-6; D possibly corresponds to TRBD1 (6 bases). There are 17 residues in the CDR3. In germline, CDR1 is SGHNT, CDR2 YYREEE (reference sequence). Trimming took 4 bases from V and 8 from J, leaving 22 bases between them.

This clonotype was picked up many times. The CDR3 DNA sequence: TGTGCCAGCAGCTGGACTAGCGGGACTGGCACAGATACGCAGTATTTT. This codes for CASSWTSGTGTDTQYF. The chain joins TRBV13 to TRBJ2-3, with TRBD2 matching over 12 bases. V trimming: 4 bases; J trimming: 1 base; junction bases outside the gene matches: 3. The CDR3 is made up of 16 amino acids. Germline V CDR1 and CDR2: PRHDT, FYEKMQ (reference sequence).

This clonotype was observed a few times. V is TRBV19 and J is TRBJ1-2; D gene unclear. This CDR3 comprises 12 residues. The germline CDR1 and CDR2 sequences are LNHDA and SQIVND (reference sequence). Deletions cut 8 bases from V and 2 bases from J, with 9 bases between. The CDR3 sequence: CASYSWNYGYTF. CDR3 in DNA: TGTGCCAGTTACTCGTGGAACTATGGCTACACCTTC.

This clonotype was detected only a few times. The chain employs TRBV27 and TRBJ2-2; 7 positions agree with TRBD2. The junction had 25 bases not matched to a gene; V was cut back by 8 bases and J by 1 base. This CDR3 is built from 21 residues. From germline, CDR1 is MNHEY and CDR2 SMNVEV (reference sequence). CDR3 DNA sequence: TGTGCCAGCGCCACCCAGCGGGCGGGCCTAGCGGCCCCCGGGAACACCGGGGAGCTGTTTTTT. The encoded protein is CASATQRAGLAAPGNTGELFF.

This clonotype was detected only a few times. This chain connects TRBV3-1 to TRBJ2-7; 8 bases match TRBD2. In germline, CDR1 is LGHDT, CDR2 YNNKEL (reference sequence). Trimming at V came to 5 bases and at J to 2 bases, leaving 11 bases not matched to a gene. The CDR3 runs to 16 residues. The CDR3 is CASSVDGGRSPYEQYF. The CDR3 DNA reads TGTGCCAGCAGCGTAGACGGCGGGAGGTCCCCCTACGAGCAGTACTTC.

This clonotype was seen ten or more times. The J gene is TRBJ2-5, the V gene TRBV25-1; D is undetermined. The V gene lost 3 bases and the J gene lost 3 bases, with 26 bases spanning the gap. This CDR3 has 19 residues. The germline V gene has CDR1 MGHDK and CDR2 SYGVNS. The CDR3 DNA follows: TGTGCCAGCAGTGATTACTTCAGGAGTCTAGGTACCGACGAAGAGACCCAGTACTTC. It yields the protein CASSDYFRSLGTDEETQYF.

V gene TRBV6-1 combines with J gene TRBJ2-2; 8 nucleotides match TRBD1. Germline trimming cut 7 bases from V and 4 bases from J; bases unmatched to any gene: 2. The CDR3 is made up of 13 amino acids. Germline V gene lookup returns CDR1 MNHNS and CDR2 SASEGT. The CDR3, as DNA: TGTGCCAGCAACAGGGGGATCACCGGGGAGCTGTTTTTT. Translated, it gives CASNRGITGELFF.

In its sample, this clonotype was seen a few times. Lacking the conserved final phenylalanine or tryptophan, this CDR3 likely reflects a read error. This chain connects TRBV24-1 to TRBJ2-1; tentatively, D is TRBD2 (5 bases). There are 16 residues in the CDR3. Deletions cut 4 bases from V and 4 bases from J, with 16 bases between. CDR1 and CDR2 (germline): KGHDR, SFDVKD. The CDR3 DNA is TGTGCCACCAGTGACCGGGGAGTACAGATATACAATGAGCAGTTCCTC. Translation gives CATSDRGVQIYNEQFL.

The sample holds many counts of this clonotype. The V gene is TRBV3-1, the J gene TRBJ2-7; D is possibly TRBD1 (6 bases). The CDR3 contains 14 residues. V dropped 1 base and J dropped 6 bases, with 13 bases sitting between them. Germline V gene sequence: CDR1 LGHDT, CDR2 YNNKEL (reference sequence). The CDR3 nucleotides are TGTGCCAGCAGCCAAGTCCATGGACAGTCCGAGCAGTACTTC. Its protein is CASSQVHGQSEQYF.

This clonotype was picked up many times. This rearrangement joins TRBV5-1 to TRBJ2-1, with TRBD1 identical over 8 bases. Germline V gene lookup returns CDR1 SGHRS and CDR2 YFSETQ. This CDR3 region has 13 residues. V was clipped by 4 bases and J by 8 bases; unmatched bases: 5. The CDR3 DNA is TGCGCCAGCAGCACAAAGACAGGGGATGAGCAGTTCTTC. It is translated as CASSTKTGDEQFF.

This chain connects TRBV24-1 to TRBJ2-1, with 14 bases matching TRBD2. The J call may be mistaken, given a closer DNA end match to TRBJ2-7. The germline V gene has CDR1 KGHDR and CDR2 SFDVKD. There are 17 residues in the CDR3. The chain's CDR3 is CATSERATGLAGDEQYF. As DNA, the CDR3 is TGTGCCACCAGTGAGCGAGCCACGGGACTAGCGGGAGATGAGCAGTACTTC.

This chain joins TRBV20-1 and TRBJ2-3; the match to TRBD2 covers 9 bases. Germline V gene sequence: CDR1 DFQATT, CDR2 SNEGSKA (reference sequence). The CDR3 totals 15 residues. Trimming took 6 bases from V and 3 from J; bases not matched to a gene: 10. CDR3 protein: CSAPMRGGLTDTQYF. The CDR3 coding sequence is TGCAGTGCGCCGATGCGGGGGGGCCTTACAGATACGCAGTATTTT.

At least ten counts were recorded for this clonotype. This chain connects TRBV30 to TRBJ1-2; perhaps TRBD1 as D (5 bases). V was cut by 7 bases and J by 2 bases, with 8 bases left in between. The germline V gene encodes CDR1 GTSNPN and CDR2 SVGIG (reference sequence). This CDR3 has 11 amino acids. CDR3 coding DNA: TGTGCCTCGACAGAAAACTATGGCTACACCTTC. It is translated as CASTENYGYTF.

The sample holds many counts of this clonotype. The J gene is TRBJ1-1, the V gene TRBV30; 7 nucleotides line up with TRBD1. The germline V gene has CDR1 GTSNPN and CDR2 SVGIG (reference sequence). V lost 3 bases to trimming and J lost 0 bases; unmatched junction nucleotides: 7. The CDR3 is made up of 15 amino acids. Here the CDR3 reads CAWSPRGQLNTEAFF. For the CDR3, the DNA is TGTGCCTGGAGCCCGAGGGGACAGCTGAACACTGAAGCTTTCTTT.

The sample holds many counts of this clonotype. V and J are TRBV20-1 and TRBJ2-7; a possible D gene is TRBD2 (5 bases). The CDR3 length is 11 residues. Deletions cut 6 bases from V and 2 bases from J, with 8 bases between. Germline CDR1 reads DFQATT; CDR2 reads SNEGSKA (reference sequence). The CDR3 coding sequence is TGCAGTGCACTAGGTACCTACGAGCAGTACTTC. It specifies CSALGTYEQYF.

This clonotype was picked up a small number of times. The chain is built from TRBV2 and TRBJ1-1; the D is unclear. CDR1 and CDR2 (germline): SNHLY, FYNNEI. V was pared by 6 bases and J by 5 bases, with 16 bases between. The length of the CDR3 is 14 residues. CDR3 residues: CASSAALPGTEAFF. CDR3 DNA: TGTGCCAGCAGCGCGGCCCTGCCGGGGACTGAAGCTTTCTTT.